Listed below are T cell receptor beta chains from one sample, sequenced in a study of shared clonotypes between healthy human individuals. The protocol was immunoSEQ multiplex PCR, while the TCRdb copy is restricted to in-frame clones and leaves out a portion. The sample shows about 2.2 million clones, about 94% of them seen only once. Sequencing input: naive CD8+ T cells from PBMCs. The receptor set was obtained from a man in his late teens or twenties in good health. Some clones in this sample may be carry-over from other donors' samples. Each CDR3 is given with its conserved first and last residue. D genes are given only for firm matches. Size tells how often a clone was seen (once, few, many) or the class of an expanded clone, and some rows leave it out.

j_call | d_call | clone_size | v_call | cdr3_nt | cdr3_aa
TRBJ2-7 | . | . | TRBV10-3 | TGTGCCATCAGTGTTCGAGCGGTCGACTCCTACGAGCAGTACTTC | CAISVRAVDSYEQYF
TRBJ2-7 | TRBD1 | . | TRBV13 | TGTGCCAGCAGCTTCCGGGACAGTTCCTACGAGCAGTACTTC | CASSFRDSSYEQYF
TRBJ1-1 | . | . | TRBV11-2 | TGTGCCAGCAGCCTTACGCAAGAGGGCACTGAAGCTTTCTTT | CASSLTQEGTEAFF
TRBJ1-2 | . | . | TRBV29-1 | TGCAGCGCCCGGGACACCCCGGGCTATGGCTACACCTTC | CSARDTPGYGYTF
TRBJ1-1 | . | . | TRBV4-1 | TGCGCCAGCAGCCAAGAGCCCTCTCAGGGTTCGGCTGAAGCTTTCTTT | CASSQEPSQGSAEAFF
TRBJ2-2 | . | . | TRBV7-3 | TGTGCCAGCAGCTCCTCCCTAAGCGGACCCGGGGAGCTGTTTTTT | CASSSSLSGPGELFF
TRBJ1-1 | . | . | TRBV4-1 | TGCGCCAGCAGCCTATACGCTCGGGCTCAGGCCGCTGAAGCTTTCTTT | CASSLYARAQAAEAFF
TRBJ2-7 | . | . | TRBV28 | TGTGCCAGCAGTTCCGGTACGGCCCCGACCGAGCAGTACTTC | CASSSGTAPTEQYF
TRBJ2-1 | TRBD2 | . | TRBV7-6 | TGTGCCAGCAGCCCAACACTTACGGGACTAGGAGGGAACAATGAGCAGTTCTTC | CASSPTLTGLGGNNEQFF
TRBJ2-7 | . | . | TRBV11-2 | TGTGCCAGCAGCTTAGCACCCCCCTACGAGCAGTACTTC | CASSLAPPYEQYF
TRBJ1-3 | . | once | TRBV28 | TGTGCCAGCAGACCGGGACGCTCCCTTTATAGAAACACCATATATTTT | CASRPGRSLYRNTIYF
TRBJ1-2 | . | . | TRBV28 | TGTGCCAGCAGTCACCCCGGCGGAGCCTATGGCTACACCTTC | CASSHPGGAYGYTF
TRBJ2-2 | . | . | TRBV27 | TGTGCCAGCAGCCACCCGAGCGGAGTAGCGGCCGGGGAGCTGTTTTTT | CASSHPSGVAAGELFF
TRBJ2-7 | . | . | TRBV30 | TGTGCCTGGAGTGTTGGTGGAGCCTACGAGCAGTACTTC | CAWSVGGAYEQYF
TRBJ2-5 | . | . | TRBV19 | TGTGCCAGTAGTATCCGAGGGACACCCCAAGAGACCCAGTACTTC | CASSIRGTPQETQYF
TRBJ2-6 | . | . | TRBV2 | TGTGCCAGCACCCCGATTGTCTCTGGGGCCAACGTCCTGACTTTC | CASTPIVSGANVLTF
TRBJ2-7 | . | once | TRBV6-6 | TGTGCCAGCACAATTCGAGGGGGAGGGCTCTACGAGCAGTACTTC | CASTIRGGGLYEQYF
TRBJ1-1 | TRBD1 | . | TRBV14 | TGTGCCAGCAGCCCGACAGGGGAGGACACTGAAGCTTTCTTT | CASSPTGEDTEAFF
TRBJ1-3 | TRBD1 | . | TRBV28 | TGTGCCAGCAGTTTATTGGGACAGAGCTCTGGAAACACCATATATTTT | CASSLLGQSSGNTIYF
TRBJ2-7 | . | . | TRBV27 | TGTGCCAGCAGGCCCCGGGGCTCAAACACCTACGAGCAGTACTTC | CASRPRGSNTYEQYF
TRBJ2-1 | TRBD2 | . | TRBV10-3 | TGTGCCATCAGTGAATTGGCCGGTAAAACCACTAGCGGGAGCAATGAGCAGTTCTTC | CAISELAGKTTSGSNEQFF
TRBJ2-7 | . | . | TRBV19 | TGTGCCAGTAGTATACCCGGGGTTAGCTACGAGCAGTACTTC | CASSIPGVSYEQYF
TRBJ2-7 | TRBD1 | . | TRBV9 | TGTGCCAGCAGCGTAGGGGCAGGGGGCGGGTACGAGCAGTACTTC | CASSVGAGGGYEQYF
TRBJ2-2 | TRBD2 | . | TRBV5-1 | TGCGCCAGCAGCCTACTCGGACTAGCGGGACCGAACACCGGGGAGCTGTTTTTT | CASSLLGLAGPNTGELFF
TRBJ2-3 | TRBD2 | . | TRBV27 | TGTGCCAGCTCGGGACTAGCGGTCACAGATACGCAGTATTTT | CASSGLAVTDTQYF
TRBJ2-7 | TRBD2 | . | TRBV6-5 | TGTGCCAGCAGGGACCGGGGGGCCTACGAGCAGTACTTC | CASRDRGAYEQYF
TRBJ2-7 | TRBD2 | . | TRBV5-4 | TGTGCCAGCAGCCTGACTAGCGGACCCTCCTACGAGCAGTACTTC | CASSLTSGPSYEQYF
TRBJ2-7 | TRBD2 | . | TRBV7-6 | TGTGCCAGCAGCCCCGGGACTACACTAAACGAGCAGTACTTC | CASSPGTTLNEQYF
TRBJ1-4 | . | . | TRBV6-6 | TGTGCCAGCAGTTGGAAGGACGTGGCCTTCGACGAAAAACTGTTTTTT | CASSWKDVAFDEKLFF
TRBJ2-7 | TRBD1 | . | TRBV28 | TGTGCCAGCAGCAACACTAGGGACAGCTACGAGCAGTACTTC | CASSNTRDSYEQYF
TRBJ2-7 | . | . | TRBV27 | TGTGCCAGCAGCCCGACTCTCTCCTACGAGCAGTACTTC | CASSPTLSYEQYF
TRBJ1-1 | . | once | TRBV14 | TGTGCCAGCAGGCCAGTCTTGCGAGGGGACACTGAAGCTTTCTTT | CASRPVLRGDTEAFF
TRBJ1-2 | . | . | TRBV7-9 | TGTGCCAGCAGCCCCGGGTATTTTTGGGGCTACACCTTC | CASSPGYFWGYTF
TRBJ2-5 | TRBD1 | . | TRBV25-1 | TGTGCCAGCAGTGTAAGGACAGGACACCCCCAAGAGACCCAGTACTTC | CASSVRTGHPQETQYF
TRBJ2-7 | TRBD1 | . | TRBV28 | TGTGCCAGCACCCCCAGGGGGCCCGCCTACGAGCAGTACTTC | CASTPRGPAYEQYF
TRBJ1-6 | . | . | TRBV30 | TGTGCCTGGGGGGCGGATTTTAATTCACCCCTCCACTTT | CAWGADFNSPLHF
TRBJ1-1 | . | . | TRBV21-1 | TGTGCCAGCAGCAAAGAGGGGACAGAGAAAATGAACACTGAAGCTTTCTTT | CASSKEGTEKMNTEAFF
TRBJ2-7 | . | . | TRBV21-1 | TGTGCCAGCAGCAAGGGACCTGGCAAACCCTTGGGCTACGAGCAGTACTTC | CASSKGPGKPLGYEQYF
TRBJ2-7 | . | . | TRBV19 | TGTGCCAGTACCATGGGGAGGAGCGGCCTCTACGAGCAGTACTTC | CASTMGRSGLYEQYF